Listed below are T cell receptor beta chains from one sample, sequenced in a study of cytomegalovirus exposure and HLA in healthy donors. Here immunoSEQ multiplex PCR was the method, and the copy in TCRdb shows in-frame clones only, minus some. The sample shows about 88,000 clones, roughly 80% of them seen only once. Material for sequencing was PBMCs. The receptors shown here come from a woman aged 18-29 years in good health and CMV-seropositive. Each CDR3 is given with its conserved first and last residue. Fields, in order: clone size, J gene, V gene, D gene, CDR3 DNA, CDR3 protein. A D gene is named only where the DNA matches it firmly. Expanded clones are given a class, and other clones once, few, many or no size at all.

size: NA; J: TRBJ1-5; V: TRBV30; D: NA; DNA: TGTGCCTGGAGTCCCGCGCAGGACAGCCTTTACGGCAATCAGCCCCAGCATTTT; CDR3: CAWSPAQDSLYGNQPQHF
size: once; J: TRBJ1-1; V: TRBV5-1; D: TRBD1; DNA: TGCGCCAGCAGGACGGACAGGGCTACTGAAGCTTTCTTT; CDR3: CASRTDRATEAFF
size: once; J: TRBJ1-2; V: TRBV6-4; D: NA; DNA: TGTGCCAGCAGAGAGGGAGGAGGCTACACCTTC; CDR3: CASREGGGYTF
size: once; J: TRBJ1-2; V: TRBV30; D: NA; DNA: TGTGCCTGGAGTGTACTCGCTGGGGCTGGCTACACCTTC; CDR3: CAWSVLAGAGYTF
size: NA; J: TRBJ1-4; V: TRBV29-1; D: TRBD1; DNA: TGCAGCGTTGAGGGGACAGAGAATGAAAAACTGTTTTTT; CDR3: CSVEGTENEKLFF
size: NA; J: TRBJ1-2; V: TRBV11-2; D: NA; DNA: TGTGCCAGCAGCTTAGTGCCCGACAGCACCCTCTATGGCTACACCTTC; CDR3: CASSLVPDSTLYGYTF
size: NA; J: TRBJ1-1; V: TRBV25-1; D: TRBD1; DNA: TGTGCCAGCAGTGAATTGGGACAGGGAGGCGGCACTGAAGCTTTCTTT; CDR3: CASSELGQGGGTEAFF
size: NA; J: TRBJ1-6; V: TRBV7-9; D: NA; DNA: TGTGCCAGCAGCTTAGTTCAGGGAAACTCACCCCTCCACTTT; CDR3: CASSLVQGNSPLHF
size: NA; J: TRBJ1-4; V: TRBV18; D: NA; DNA: TGTGCCAGCTCACCACCGGGGCTTAGTAATGAAAAACTGTTTTTT; CDR3: CASSPPGLSNEKLFF
size: once; J: TRBJ1-4; V: TRBV5-6; D: NA; DNA: TGTGCCAGCAGCTTGTTCAGGGGTAGCGAAAAACTGTTTTTT; CDR3: CASSLFRGSEKLFF
size: NA; J: TRBJ1-5; V: TRBV5-1; D: NA; DNA: TGCGCCAGCAGCTTAGGGGGATCTCAGCCCCAGCATTTT; CDR3: CASSLGGSQPQHF
size: NA; J: TRBJ2-7; V: TRBV4-1; D: NA; DNA: TGCGCCAGCAGCCAAGAAGGCTACAGCTACGAGCAGTACTTC; CDR3: CASSQEGYSYEQYF
size: NA; J: TRBJ1-3; V: TRBV10-3; D: TRBD1; DNA: TGTGCCATTCAAATGGGGACAGGGGAAGACACCATATATTTT; CDR3: CAIQMGTGEDTIYF
size: NA; J: TRBJ2-5; V: TRBV9; D: TRBD2; DNA: TGTGCCAGCAGCGTAGCGGGGGGGCTGGAGGAGACCCAGTACTTC; CDR3: CASSVAGGLEETQYF
size: NA; J: TRBJ2-1; V: TRBV5-1; D: TRBD2; DNA: TGCGCCAGCAGCCCCAGACTAGCGGGGATTGTCAATGAGCAGTTCTTC; CDR3: CASSPRLAGIVNEQFF
size: NA; J: TRBJ2-1; V: TRBV30; D: NA; DNA: TGTGCCTGGATGAACGCTAACTACAATGAGCAGTTCTTC; CDR3: CAWMNANYNEQFF
size: NA; J: TRBJ1-4; V: TRBV2; D: NA; DNA: TGTGCCAGCAAGGGGGGGCCGGATGAAAAACTGTTTTTT; CDR3: CASKGGPDEKLFF
size: NA; J: TRBJ2-1; V: TRBV9; D: TRBD2; DNA: TGTGCCAGCAGCTCGACCCGCGGGGGGCGATATTACAATGAGCAGTTCTTC; CDR3: CASSSTRGGRYYNEQFF
size: NA; J: TRBJ2-3; V: TRBV7-2; D: TRBD2; DNA: TGTGCCAGCAGCTCGCGACTAGCGGGAGGTAATACGCAGTATTTT; CDR3: CASSSRLAGGNTQYF
size: NA; J: TRBJ2-5; V: TRBV9; D: TRBD2; DNA: TGTGCCAGCAGCGTAGGGATAGCGGGGAGGGAGACCCAGTACTTC; CDR3: CASSVGIAGRETQYF
size: once; J: TRBJ1-4; V: TRBV28; D: NA; DNA: TGTGCCAGCACCTTGGAGGGTACTAATGAAAAACTGTTTTTT; CDR3: CASTLEGTNEKLFF
size: NA; J: TRBJ2-7; V: TRBV30; D: TRBD1; DNA: TGTGCCTGGAGTTTCGCAGGGGGTCGCGAGCAGTACTTC; CDR3: CAWSFAGGREQYF
size: NA; J: TRBJ2-1; V: TRBV4-1; D: TRBD2; DNA: TGCGCCAGCAGGTTAGCGGGGGGGGGACACAATGAGCAGTTCTTC; CDR3: CASRLAGGGHNEQFF
size: NA; J: TRBJ2-3; V: TRBV29-1; D: NA; DNA: TGCAGCGTTGAGGCAGGGAACACAGATACGCAGTATTTT; CDR3: CSVEAGNTDTQYF
size: once; J: TRBJ2-7; V: TRBV28; D: NA; DNA: TGTGCCAGCAGTTTAACTGTATTCTACGAGCAGTACTTC; CDR3: CASSLTVFYEQYF
size: NA; J: TRBJ1-6; V: TRBV5-5; D: NA; DNA: TGTGCCAGCAGCTTGGTCGGGTTGAATAATTCACCCCTCCACTTT; CDR3: CASSLVGLNNSPLHF
size: NA; J: TRBJ2-2; V: TRBV19; D: TRBD2; DNA: TGTGCCAGTAGTTGGGCGGGACTAGAGGGCACCGGGGAGCTGTTTTTT; CDR3: CASSWAGLEGTGELFF
size: NA; J: TRBJ2-2; V: TRBV27; D: TRBD1; DNA: TGTGCCAGCAGGGCCCTGGGACAGTACACCGGGGAGCTGTTTTTT; CDR3: CASRALGQYTGELFF
size: NA; J: TRBJ1-6; V: TRBV28; D: TRBD1; DNA: TGTGCCAGCAACGACGGACAGGGTTTAACTTCACCCCTCCACTTT; CDR3: CASNDGQGLTSPLHF
size: NA; J: TRBJ2-7; V: TRBV28; D: NA; DNA: TGTGCCAGCAGTCCTTGGGGACGGGAGATCTACGAGCAGTACTTC; CDR3: CASSPWGREIYEQYF
size: NA; J: TRBJ2-1; V: TRBV11-3; D: NA; DNA: TGTGCCAGCAGCGGGGACTCTGCCTCGAGCTCCTACAATGAGCAGTTCTTC; CDR3: CASSGDSASSSYNEQFF
size: NA; J: TRBJ2-1; V: TRBV27; D: NA; DNA: TGTGCCAGCTCATGGGTGAGGAACTCCCCAGGGCCAAATGAGCAGTTCTTC; CDR3: CASSWVRNSPGPNEQFF
size: NA; J: TRBJ2-3; V: TRBV5-1; D: TRBD2; DNA: TGCGCCAGCAGCACCGGACTAGCGGGGGGGCCAGATACGCAGTATTTT; CDR3: CASSTGLAGGPDTQYF